Sequencing of this T cell receptor beta chain was carried out in a study of response to subunit inactivated influenza vaccine. General study findings and limits: Authors suggested few new T cells are recruited by each seasonal influenza vaccination.

MiXCR, run by TCRdb on the RT-PCR reads, gives a single entry per CDR3 protein. The sample includes hundreds of thousands of distinct CDR3 sequences, 7.5% to 8.5% of them seen just once. V lost 4 bases and J lost 6; bases outside the gene matches: 2. In germline, CDR1 is SNHLY, CDR2 FYNNEI. The CDR3 spans 14 residues. This clonotype was seen repeatedly, ten times or more. Its specificity is unknown. This chain links TRBV2 with TRBJ2-1; TRBD2 aligns across 11 bases. The source is a man aged 45 to 70 who received an inactivated influenza vaccine. Sequenced here: PBMCs from blood, sampled less than 30 months after vaccination. The DNA for the CDR3 is TGTGCCAGCAGTGGTGGGACTAGCGGCAATGAGCAGTTCTTC. Its translation: CASSGGTSGNEQFF.